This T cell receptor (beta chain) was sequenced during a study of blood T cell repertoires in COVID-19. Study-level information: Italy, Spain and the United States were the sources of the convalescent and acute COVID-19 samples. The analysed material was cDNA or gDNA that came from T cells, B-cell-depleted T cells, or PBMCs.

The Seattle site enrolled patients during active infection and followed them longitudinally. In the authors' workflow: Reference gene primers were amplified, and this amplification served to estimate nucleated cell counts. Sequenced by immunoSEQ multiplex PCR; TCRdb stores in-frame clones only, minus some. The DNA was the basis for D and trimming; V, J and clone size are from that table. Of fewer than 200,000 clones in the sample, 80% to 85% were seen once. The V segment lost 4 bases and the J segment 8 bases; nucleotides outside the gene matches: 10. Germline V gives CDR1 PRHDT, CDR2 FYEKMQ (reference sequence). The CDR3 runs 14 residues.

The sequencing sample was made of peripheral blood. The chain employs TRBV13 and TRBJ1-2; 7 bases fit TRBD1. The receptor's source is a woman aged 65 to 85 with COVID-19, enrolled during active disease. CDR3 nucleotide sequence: TGTGCCAGCAGCTCCTATGGACAGGTGGGAGGCTACACCTTC. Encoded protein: CASSSYGQVGGYTF.